A single sample is the source of the 4 T cell receptor beta chains below, sequenced in a study of T cell responses to AZD1222 COVID-19 vaccine (dated by TCRdb to the early 2020s). Libraries were built with the immunoSEQ multiplex PCR assay. This immuneACCESS table, as held by TCRdb, lists in-frame sequences with V and J called but not all clones. Of the missing ones, under half trace to an unresolved V gene in checked studies; the others have no known cause. Recorded for this sample are about 120,000 clones; about 89% of them occurred a single time. The ten largest make up approximately 10% of the sample. What this sample's time point label stands for: baseline before first vaccination. The sample's treatment or condition label is to be understood as: meningococcal conjugate vaccine given as trial control. Sequencing used peripheral blood, obtained on day 0 of MenACWY control vaccination. These receptors were taken from an adult in good health.

The chain joins TRBV12-3 or TRBV12-4 to TRBJ2-5, with TRBD2 as a possible D gene (6 bases). V was shortened by 3 bases and J by 1 base, with 6 bases between the two germline ends. The CDR3 sequence is 13 residues long. CDR3 in amino acids: CASSLGGQETQYF. In nucleotides, the CDR3 is TGTGCCAGCAGTTTGGGGGGCCAAGAGACCCAGTACTTC.

This clone was counted a single time. Other DNA sequences in the same sample also yield this CDR3. J is TRBJ1-5 and V is TRBV6-5, with no clear D. The ends were cut back, 6 bases at V and 0 bases at J, with 6 bases in the middle. This CDR3 contains 13 residues. Germline values: CDR1 MNHEY, CDR2 SVGAGI. Written as DNA, the CDR3 is TGTGCCAGCAGGCGAGGTAGCAATCAGCCCCAGCATTTT. It translates to CASRRGSNQPQHF.

The V and J genes are TRBV5-1 and TRBJ1-2; the D is unclear. The CDR3 length is 14 residues. V lost 2 bases to trimming and J lost 4 bases, with 12 bases between them. Looked up from germline, CDR1 is SGHRS and CDR2 is YFSETQ. CDR3 residues: CASSFYQDSYGYTF. Here the CDR3 DNA reads TGCGCCAGCAGCTTTTATCAAGACTCCTATGGCTACACCTTC.

The chain employs TRBV7-9 and TRBJ1-5; D not resolved. The CDR3 contains 12 residues. V lost 5 bases, J lost 3 bases, and 5 bases lay in between. Germline V gene sequence: CDR1 SEHNR, CDR2 FQNEAQ (reference sequence). The CDR3 DNA follows: TGTGCCAGCAGCCGCACCAATCAGCCCCAGCATTTT. It yields the protein CASSRTNQPQHF.